This TCR beta chain was found in a study of blood T cell repertoires in COVID-19. CDR3 size: 11 residues. The germline gives CDR1 SEHNR, CDR2 FQNEAQ (reference sequence). Trimming stripped 2 bases from V and 9 bases from J, with 5 bases between. Using immunoSEQ multiplex PCR, the repertoire was profiled, and TCRdb retains in-frame clones only, with some absent. The sample includes nearly 90,000 clones, about 90% of them seen just once. The chain links TRBV7-9 to TRBJ1-5; D remains unclear. The sequenced material came from peripheral blood. The sequence derives from a young man with COVID-19, enrolled during active disease. This CDR3 is CASSLSGPQHF. CDR3 sequence (DNA): TGTGCCAGCAGCTTATCAGGGCCCCAGCATTTT.